This record covers a single T cell receptor (beta chain). Trimming cost V 1 base and J 6 bases; bases outside gene matches: 4. The CDR3 covers 15 residues. The germline CDR1 and CDR2 sequences are SGHNT and YENEEA. The data were obtained in a study of T cell changes during pregnancy in multiple sclerosis. Using immunoSEQ multiplex PCR, the repertoire was profiled, and TCRdb retains in-frame clones only, with some absent. The sample contains 75,000 to 95,000 clones, approximately 89% of which appear only once. The chain joins TRBV11-3 to TRBJ2-1; 9 nucleotides match TRBD2. The source material was peripheral blood, sampled in the first trimester of pregnancy. The clonotype originates from a female donor in good health, enrolled as a control in a pregnancy study. The CDR3 protein is CASSLGLAGSNEQFF. In nucleotides, the CDR3 is TGTGCCAGCAGCTTAGGGCTAGCGGGGTCCAATGAGCAGTTCTTC.